This TCR beta chain stems from a study of OX40 agonist ivuxolimab in advanced cancers. Study information: At roughly 80% male, the cohort had a mean age of roughly 60 years, ranging from about 20 to 80. Overall study results and limits: CD8+ T cells averaged more expanded clones than CD4+.

Measured with immunoSEQ multiplex PCR; TCRdb has only the in-frame clones, and not every one. The sample records 37,000 or so clones, roughly nine tenths being singletons. A few counts support this clone. Its target is not known. J gave up 5 bases and V 8 bases, and 9 bases lay outside the gene matches. The CDR3 is made up of 14 amino acids. Germline CDR1 reads ENHRY; CDR2 reads SYGVKD. The chain is built from TRBV10-3 and TRBJ2-1; 7 positions agree with TRBD1. The sequences come from CD4+ or CD8+ T cells sorted from blood, collected in a trial of the OX40 agonist ivuxolimab. The sequence was obtained from an adult with an advanced solid tumor such as melanoma, head and neck, liver or kidney cancer. CDR3 in DNA: TGTGCCATCTCCGGGACAGACAAGAACAATGAGCAGTTCTTC. Amino acid sequence: CAISGTDKNNEQFF.